A single sample is the source of the 22 T cell receptor beta chains below, sequenced in a study of T cells in localized non-small cell lung cancer. Libraries were prepared by immunoSEQ multiplex PCR; TCRdb keeps only in-frame clonotypes and omits some of them. In the table there are tens of thousands of clones, 78% of which are singletons. The sequencing used peripheral blood, collected before any cancer treatment. These receptors were collected from a male donor aged 60 or over with stage II squamous cell lung carcinoma.

This chain connects TRBV2 to TRBJ2-7, with 10 bases fitting TRBD1. The germline CDR1 and CDR2 sequences are SNHLY and FYNNEI. Germline trimming cut 8 bases from V and 4 bases from J; bases unmatched to any gene: 11. The CDR3 is made up of 15 amino acids. CDR3 DNA: TGTGCCAGCTTCCAGGCAGGACAGGGGGTATACGAGCAGTACTTC. It translates to CASFQAGQGVYEQYF.

The rearrangement uses TRBV5-6 and TRBJ1-5; 9 nucleotides match TRBD1. Germline V CDR1 and CDR2: SGHDT, YYEEEE. This CDR3 region has 16 residues. J lost 2 bases, V lost 8 bases, and 11 bases had no gene match. The DNA for the CDR3 is TGTGCCAGTAGCCTACAGGGGGCGAGTGGCAATCAGCCCCAGCATTTT. It yields the protein CASSLQGASGNQPQHF. Combining the CDR3 with reference TRBV5-6 and TRBJ1-5 gives the whole variable domain DAGVTQSPTHLIKTRGQQVTLRCSPKSGHDTVSWYQQALGQGPQFIFQYYEEEERQRGNFPDRFSGHQFPNYSSELNVNALLLGDSALYLCASSLQGASGNQPQHFGDGTRLSIL.

This rearrangement joins TRBV15 to TRBJ2-3; TRBD2 aligns across 9 bases. Germline CDR1 and CDR2: LNHNV and YYDKDF (reference sequence). This CDR3 has 16 residues. V lost 3 bases and J lost 2; bases outside the gene matches: 6. The chain's CDR3 is CATSRDSGGPTDTQYF. CDR3 DNA sequence: TGTGCCACCAGCAGGGATAGCGGGGGTCCCACAGATACGCAGTATTTT.

J is TRBJ2-5 and V is TRBV15, with a possible D match to TRBD2 (5 bases). This CDR3 is built from 13 residues. Germline-derived CDR1 and CDR2 are LNHNV and YYDKDF (reference sequence). The V gene lost 0 bases and the J gene lost 5 bases, with 7 bases spanning the gap. CDR3 residues: CATSRDWRETQYF. CDR3 DNA: TGTGCCACCAGCAGAGATTGGAGGGAGACCCAGTACTTC.

This clone has more than one count but fewer than ten. The chain employs TRBV30 and TRBJ1-2; D gene ambiguous. Germline V CDR1 and CDR2: GTSNPN, SVGIG (reference sequence). The germline V and J ends were trimmed by 3 bases and 4 bases, with 6 bases remaining between them. CDR3 length equals 11 residues. The CDR3 DNA is TGTGCCTGGAGAGTGATCTATGGCTACACCTTC. The encoded protein is CAWRVIYGYTF.

This clone occurred once. The chain has TRBV30 and TRBJ2-3; TRBD2 matches at 9 bases. J was trimmed by 3 bases and V by 2 bases; bases with no gene match: 9. This CDR3 comprises 16 residues. Germline lookup yields CDR1 GTSNPN and CDR2 SVGIG (reference sequence). The chain's CDR3 is CAWSLALAGTTDTQYF. The DNA of the CDR3 is TGTGCCTGGAGTCTGGCCCTAGCGGGAACTACAGATACGCAGTATTTT.

A few counts support this clone. The V gene is TRBV25-1, the J gene TRBJ1-6, with D maybe TRBD1 (5 bases). The germline CDR1 and CDR2 sequences are MGHDK and SYGVNS. This CDR3 comprises 13 residues. The V and J ends lost 10 bases and 8 bases respectively, with 15 bases between them. The CDR3 region is CATRRGTDSPLHF. The CDR3 nucleotides read TGTGCCACCCGAAGGGGTACCGATTCACCCCTCCACTTT.

The CDR3 loop is CASSLIARRHSYEQYF. The CDR3 DNA is TGTGCCAGCAGCTTGATTGCGCGGAGGCACTCCTACGAGCAGTACTTC. The chain combines TRBV5-6 with TRBJ2-7, with TRBD2 as a possible D gene (5 bases). V shed 1 base and J shed 0 bases, with 14 bases lying between them. The CDR3 runs 16 residues. Germline lookup yields CDR1 SGHDT and CDR2 YYEEEE.

V is TRBV7-2 and J is TRBJ2-5; D perhaps matches TRBD1 (5 bases). In germline, CDR1 is SGHTA, CDR2 FQGNSA. Trimming took 5 bases from V and 3 from J, leaving 10 bases between them. The CDR3 totals 13 residues. CDR3 DNA: TGTGCCAGCAGCCCAGGGTCGAAAGAGACCCAGTACTTC. This gives the protein CASSPGSKETQYF.

The CDR3 DNA reads TGTGCCAGCAGCGCTGGGACAGGGGGCGGTCAGCCCCAGCATTTT. Translation gives CASSAGTGGGQPQHF. The chain links TRBV25-1 to TRBJ1-5, with TRBD1 identical over 12 bases. CDR1 MGHDK and CDR2 SYGVNS come from the germline V gene. V gave up 6 bases and J gave up 6 bases; unmatched junction bases: 6. This CDR3 has 15 amino acids.

The chain combines TRBV25-1 with TRBJ2-2, with TRBD1 matching over 10 bases. V lost 7 bases, J lost 7 bases, and 6 bases stayed unmatched. Germline loops: CDR1 MGHDK, CDR2 SYGVNS. The CDR3 is made up of 14 amino acids. CDR3 DNA: TGTGCCAGCACCGGGACAGGGGCGGTCGGGGAGCTGTTTTTT. This gives the protein CASTGTGAVGELFF.

V usage is TRBV7-2 and J usage is TRBJ2-2; 7 nucleotides match TRBD2. The CDR3 runs 16 residues. Per germline, CDR1 SGHTA and CDR2 FQGNSA. V shed 1 base and J 3 bases; nucleotides not matched to a gene: 5. CDR3 region: CASSLDPSGHTGELFF. The DNA of the CDR3 is TGTGCCAGCAGCTTAGATCCTAGCGGCCACACCGGGGAGCTGTTTTTT.

The chain couples TRBV2 to TRBJ1-1; D is uncertain. V lost 6 bases and J lost 1, with 12 bases in between. CDR1 is SNHLY, CDR2 FYNNEI, per germline. The CDR3 totals 14 residues. CDR3 region: CASRAEHTNTEAFF. The CDR3 DNA is TGTGCCAGCAGGGCCGAACATACGAACACTGAAGCTTTCTTT.

V gene TRBV5-1 combines with J gene TRBJ1-5; TRBD1 is a possible D gene (5 bases). The CDR3 runs to 15 residues. Trimming removed 0 bases at V and 7 bases at J, with 14 bases between. The germline CDR1 and CDR2 sequences are SGHRS and YFSETQ. The CDR3 loop is CASSLAGGVGQPQHF. CDR3 nucleotides: TGCGCCAGCAGCTTGGCCGGAGGGGTCGGGCAGCCCCAGCATTTT.

This chain joins TRBV2 and TRBJ1-2, with TRBD1 matching 11 bases. The CDR3 loop spans 14 amino acids. In germline, CDR1 is SNHLY, CDR2 FYNNEI. V shed 6 bases and J 7 bases; nucleotides not matched to a gene: 7. CDR3 DNA sequence: TGTGCCAGCAGGGCGCAGGGGACAGGGGGTGGCTACACCTTC. Its protein is CASRAQGTGGGYTF.

This chain uses TRBV10-3 with TRBJ1-1; TRBD1 might be the D (5 bases). V was pared by 11 bases and J by 0 bases, with 16 bases between. Germline V gene sequence: CDR1 ENHRY, CDR2 SYGVKD. CDR3 length equals 14 residues. The CDR3 loop is CAASSQGLNTEAFF. The CDR3 DNA reads as TGTGCCGCCTCAAGTCAGGGTCTGAACACTGAAGCTTTCTTT.

This rearrangement joins TRBV6-1 to TRBJ2-3; possible D gene TRBD2, 5 bases. CDR3 length equals 14 residues. The V end was cut by 8 bases, the J end by 3 bases, with 15 bases between. From germline, CDR1 is MNHNS and CDR2 SASEGT. The CDR3 coding sequence is TGTGCCAGCCTACTAGAGCGGAGGACAGATACGCAGTATTTT. It specifies CASLLERRTDTQYF.

The genes are TRBV18 and TRBJ1-1, with no clear D. Trimming removed 1 base at V and 1 base at J, with 10 bases between. Per the germline V gene, CDR1 is KGHSH and CDR2 is LQKENI. This CDR3 spans 15 amino acids. CDR3 in amino acids: CASSPLGRKNTEAFF. CDR3 in DNA: TGTGCCAGCTCACCACTCGGCAGAAAGAACACTGAAGCTTTCTTT.

The rearrangement links TRBV4-2 to TRBJ2-5, with 9 positions matching TRBD2. This CDR3 has 16 amino acids. Looked up from germline, CDR1 is LGHNA and CDR2 is YNFKEQ. Trimming took 4 bases from V and 3 from J; bases not matched to a gene: 9. In DNA, the CDR3 is TGTGCCAGCAGCCGCACGAGCGTAGCGGGAGAAGAGACCCAGTACTTC. This gives the protein CASSRTSVAGEETQYF.

CDR3 sequence reads: CAGGTSGSTDTQYF. The CDR3 DNA sequence: TGTGCCGGCGGGACTAGCGGGAGCACAGATACGCAGTATTTT. This chain uses TRBV30 with TRBJ2-3, with 12 bases aligning to TRBD2. Germline-derived CDR1 and CDR2 are GTSNPN and SVGIG (reference sequence). Trimming at V came to 8 bases and at J to 0 bases, leaving 3 bases not matched to a gene. The CDR3 totals 14 residues.

The chain recombines TRBV11-3 with TRBJ2-5, with 7 bases fitting TRBD1. CDR3 length: 13 residues. V gave up 4 bases and J gave up 9 bases; unmatched junction bases: 8. The V gene's germline CDR1 is SGHNT and CDR2 YENEEA. The CDR3 region is CASSSYRGSAQYF. As DNA, the CDR3 is TGTGCCAGCAGCTCCTACAGGGGAAGCGCCCAGTACTTC.

This clone came up once. The chain carries TRBV13 and TRBJ2-2; D is undetermined. The CDR3 length is 16 residues. Trimming shortened V by 2 bases and J by 4 bases, and 14 bases separated the two germline ends. Per the germline V gene, CDR1 is PRHDT and CDR2 is FYEKMQ (reference sequence). As DNA, the CDR3 is TGTGCCAGCAGCTTATTCGGTGAGCTTGGCACCGGGGAGCTGTTTTTT. Protein product: CASSLFGELGTGELFF.